This T cell receptor (beta chain) was identified during a study of PD-1 blockade in mismatch repair-deficient tumors. Trimming removed 3 bases from V and 5 bases from J, with 11 bases in between. The CDR3 is 13 amino acids. The germline V gene encodes CDR1 LNHDA and CDR2 SQIVND (reference sequence). To note about this clone: The same CDR3 arises from other DNA sequences in this sample as well.

Measured with immunoSEQ multiplex PCR; TCRdb has only the in-frame clones, and not every one. The sample yields roughly 34,000 clones, over 80% seen once. PCR or immunohistochemistry showed mismatch repair deficiency in every enrolled patient. This TCR was sampled from an adult with mismatch repair-deficient cancer. The chain is built from TRBV19 and TRBJ2-7; perhaps TRBD2 as D (6 bases). Sequencing was performed on PBMCs, taken less than 7 weeks after starting pembrolizumab. This chain's CDR3 is CASSIAGINEQYF. CDR3 sequence (DNA): TGTGCCAGTAGTATCGCGGGAATCAACGAGCAGTACTTC. The entire variable domain, with the rest obtained from reference TRBV19 and TRBJ2-7, is as follows: DGGITQSPKYLFRKEGQNVTLSCEQNLNHDAMYWYRQDPGQGLRLIYYSQIVNDFQKGDIAEGYSVSREKKESFPLTVTSAQKNPTAFYLCASSIAGINEQYFGPGTRLTVT.